The TCR beta chain described here comes from a study of T cells in Graves' hyperthyroidism and ophthalmopathy. Trimming left V 6 bases short and J 5 bases short, with 19 bases between. CDR1 SEHNR and CDR2 FQNEAQ come from the germline V gene (reference sequence). The CDR3 runs 15 residues. This clonotype was detected ten times or more. RNA transcripts provided the source from which TCR beta CDR3 regions were amplified. The primer set for the first-round RT-PCR of the TCR CDR3 was HTBI. Each CDR3 protein gets one entry after TCRdb re-called the multiplex PCR reads with MiXCR. The sample lists a few hundred thousand distinct CDR3 sequences; less than 15% were seen once.

J is TRBJ2-5 and V is TRBV7-9; a weak D match, TRBD1 (5 bases). This clonotype was obtained from a man aged 30-40 years with Graves' hyperthyroidism that later progressed to Graves' ophthalmopathy. Sequencing was done on a sample of blood. The CDR3 here is CASSYQGVPQETQYF. Written as DNA, the CDR3 is TGTGCCAGCAGTTACCAGGGTGTCCCCCAGGAGACCCAGTACTTC.